This T cell receptor (beta chain) comes out of a study of cytomegalovirus exposure and HLA in healthy donors. Regarding the study as a whole: TCR beta chains numbering under 200 were designated cytomegalovirus-associated.

CDR1 and CDR2 from the germline V gene are MNHEY and SVGAGI. There are 14 residues in the CDR3. The ends were cut back, 6 bases at V and 5 bases at J, with 16 bases in the middle. PCR amplification relied on 60 Vbeta primers (plus 13 Jbeta primers). Data came from immunoSEQ multiplex PCR; TCRdb stores just in-frame clones and leaves some out. The data show 50,000 or so clones, 70% to 75% seen once. Comment on this clone: The antigen remains undetermined.

Sequenced: PBMCs. This receptor was taken from a man in his forties in good health and CMV-seropositive. The chain uses TRBV6-5 and TRBJ1-1; D not resolved. CDR3 residues: CASRRLGGRTEAFF. In DNA form, the CDR3 reads TGTGCCAGCAGGCGCCTGGGAGGGAGAACTGAAGCTTTCTTT.